This is a list of T cell receptor beta chains from one sample in a study of T-cell reconstitution after alpha-beta-depleted transplantation in children. TCRdb re-derived calls from the PCR reads in MiXCR, one entry per CDR3 protein. The sample has thousands of distinct CDR3 sequences, around 5.3% seen once; the top ten hold around 23%. Sequenced material: PBMCs, mostly from graft donor cells, taken 180 days after TCRalphabeta/CD19-depleted stem cell transplant. The receptors here all came from a child less than two years old who had a stem cell transplant for acute myeloid leukemia, so the T cells may come from the graft donor. The CDR3 runs from the conserved cysteine through the conserved F or W. The order of the fields is V gene, D gene, clone size, J gene, CDR3 DNA, CDR3 protein. The D gene is left open where the match is weak. A clone size is listed for some rows: how often the clone was seen (once, few, many), or a class if it is expanded.

v_gene: TRBV29-1
d_gene: NA
abundance: many
j_gene: TRBJ2-7
CDR3nt: TGCAGCGTTGACTCCGGGACTGGACCCTACGAGCAGTACTTC
CDR3aa: CSVDSGTGPYEQYF

v_gene: TRBV7-2
d_gene: NA
abundance: medium-sized
j_gene: TRBJ2-1
CDR3nt: TGTGCCAGCAGCCCACGGACTACCCTTTATAATGAGCAGTTCTTC
CDR3aa: CASSPRTTLYNEQFF

v_gene: TRBV6-6
d_gene: TRBD2
abundance: many
j_gene: TRBJ2-3
CDR3nt: TGTGCCAGCAGCCCTAGCGGGAGGCTGACAGATACGCAGTATTTT
CDR3aa: CASSPSGRLTDTQYF

v_gene: TRBV7-3
d_gene: TRBD2
abundance: many
j_gene: TRBJ2-1
CDR3nt: TGTGCCAGCAGCTTCGACGGACTAGAAGGAAATGAGCAGTTCTTC
CDR3aa: CASSFDGLEGNEQFF

v_gene: TRBV20-1
d_gene: TRBD2
abundance: many
j_gene: TRBJ2-7
CDR3nt: TGCAGTGCTAGTCAGGCTCTAGCGGGAACCGAGCAGTACTTC
CDR3aa: CSASQALAGTEQYF

v_gene: TRBV11-2
d_gene: NA
abundance: many
j_gene: TRBJ2-2
CDR3nt: TGTGCCAGCAGCTTAGATCCTAACAGGGCCGGGGAGCTGTTTTTT
CDR3aa: CASSLDPNRAGELFF

v_gene: TRBV7-9
d_gene: NA
abundance: many
j_gene: TRBJ1-2
CDR3nt: TGTGCCAGCAACCTGGGGGGGAACTATGGCTACACCTTC
CDR3aa: CASNLGGNYGYTF

v_gene: TRBV12-3/TRBV12-4
d_gene: NA
abundance: NA
j_gene: TRBJ2-1
CDR3nt: TGTGCCAGCAGATTCGTCAGGGTAACCTACAATGAGCAGTTCTTC
CDR3aa: CASRFVRVTYNEQFF

v_gene: TRBV5-1
d_gene: TRBD1
abundance: many
j_gene: TRBJ1-6
CDR3nt: TGCGCCAGCAGCATGATCCGGGACAGCTCCTATAATTCACCCCTCCACTTT
CDR3aa: CASSMIRDSSYNSPLHF

v_gene: TRBV12-3/TRBV12-4
d_gene: NA
abundance: NA
j_gene: TRBJ2-6
CDR3nt: TGTGCCAGCAGTTTGCCTGGGGCCAACGTCCTGACTTTC
CDR3aa: CASSLPGANVLTF

v_gene: TRBV7-9
d_gene: TRBD2
abundance: many
j_gene: TRBJ2-1
CDR3nt: TGTGCCAGCAGCTTAGGCAGCGGGAGCCCATACAATGAGCAGTTCTTC
CDR3aa: CASSLGSGSPYNEQFF

v_gene: TRBV24-1
d_gene: TRBD1
abundance: many
j_gene: TRBJ2-7
CDR3nt: TGTGCCACCAGTGGGGGGACAGTGGATTCCGAGCAGTACTTC
CDR3aa: CATSGGTVDSEQYF

v_gene: TRBV20-1
d_gene: NA
abundance: many
j_gene: TRBJ2-7
CDR3nt: TGCAGTGCTCAGGGGCCCTACGAGCAGTACTTC
CDR3aa: CSAQGPYEQYF

v_gene: TRBV3-1
d_gene: NA
abundance: many
j_gene: TRBJ1-1
CDR3nt: TGTGCCAGCAGCCAAGATCGAACGAACACTGAAGCTTTCTTT
CDR3aa: CASSQDRTNTEAFF

v_gene: TRBV3-1
d_gene: NA
abundance: NA
j_gene: TRBJ2-7
CDR3nt: TGTGCAAGCAGACAACTAGGACAGCTATACGAGCAGTACTTC
CDR3aa: CASRQLGQLYEQYF

v_gene: TRBV28
d_gene: NA
abundance: many
j_gene: TRBJ2-3
CDR3nt: TGTGCCAGCAGTTTCCACTGGTCGAAAGATACGCAGTATTTT
CDR3aa: CASSFHWSKDTQYF

v_gene: TRBV28
d_gene: NA
abundance: many
j_gene: TRBJ2-3
CDR3nt: TGTGCCAGCAGCACCAATGGACTCACGCAGTATTTT
CDR3aa: CASSTNGLTQYF

v_gene: TRBV7-9
d_gene: NA
abundance: large
j_gene: TRBJ2-1
CDR3nt: TGTGCCAGCAGCCTTGGAGGCAACTCCTACAATGAGCAGTTCTTC
CDR3aa: CASSLGGNSYNEQFF

v_gene: TRBV7-9
d_gene: TRBD1
abundance: many
j_gene: TRBJ2-7
CDR3nt: TGTGCCAGCAGCCCCGGCGGGGGACAGGGTGGTCGGACCTACGAGCAGTACTTC
CDR3aa: CASSPGGGQGGRTYEQYF

v_gene: TRBV7-9
d_gene: NA
abundance: many
j_gene: TRBJ2-7
CDR3nt: TGTGCCAGCAGCTTAAGTTTTGGGGTCCGTAGGGAGCAGTACTTC
CDR3aa: CASSLSFGVRREQYF

v_gene: TRBV4-1
d_gene: TRBD2
abundance: many
j_gene: TRBJ2-2
CDR3nt: TGCGCCAGCAGCCAAGATTCCGGACTAGCGGGAGAAGCCGGGGAGCTGTTTTTT
CDR3aa: CASSQDSGLAGEAGELFF

v_gene: TRBV18
d_gene: NA
abundance: many
j_gene: TRBJ2-3
CDR3nt: TGTGCCAGCTCACCAGGAGACACAGATACGCAGTATTTT
CDR3aa: CASSPGDTDTQYF

v_gene: TRBV11-3
d_gene: TRBD1
abundance: NA
j_gene: TRBJ2-7
CDR3nt: TGTGCCAGCAGCCCCACGTCCGGGACAGGGATCTCCCACGAGCAGTACTTC
CDR3aa: CASSPTSGTGISHEQYF

v_gene: TRBV24-1
d_gene: NA
abundance: many
j_gene: TRBJ2-1
CDR3nt: TGTGCCACCAGTGATTTGCGCCATCCCCCTTACAGGAGCTCCTACAATGAGCAGTTCTTC
CDR3aa: CATSDLRHPPYRSSYNEQFF

v_gene: TRBV3-1
d_gene: NA
abundance: many
j_gene: TRBJ2-5
CDR3nt: TGTGCCAGCAACCAAGGGGACGAGACCCAGTACTTC
CDR3aa: CASNQGDETQYF

v_gene: TRBV27
d_gene: NA
abundance: many
j_gene: TRBJ2-3
CDR3nt: TGTGCCAGCAGTTTGGGGCGATCATGGGCTGAGAACACAGATACGCAGTATTTT
CDR3aa: CASSLGRSWAENTDTQYF

v_gene: TRBV11-3
d_gene: NA
abundance: many
j_gene: TRBJ1-1
CDR3nt: TGTGCCAGCAGCTCCAGCGGGAACACTGAAGCTTTCTTT
CDR3aa: CASSSSGNTEAFF

v_gene: TRBV18
d_gene: NA
abundance: many
j_gene: TRBJ1-4
CDR3nt: TGTGCCAGCTCACCTAGGAGTTCTTCGACAGCAACTAATGAAAAACTGTTTTTT
CDR3aa: CASSPRSSSTATNEKLFF

v_gene: TRBV20-1
d_gene: TRBD1
abundance: many
j_gene: TRBJ2-1
CDR3nt: TGCAGTGCTAGAGCTCCAGGGACAGGAGGCTACAATGAGCAGTTCTTC
CDR3aa: CSARAPGTGGYNEQFF

v_gene: TRBV27
d_gene: NA
abundance: medium-sized
j_gene: TRBJ2-7
CDR3nt: TGTGCCAGCAGCTTAGGCGTGAGGTACGAGCAGTACTTC
CDR3aa: CASSLGVRYEQYF

v_gene: TRBV4-3
d_gene: NA
abundance: many
j_gene: TRBJ1-1
CDR3nt: TGCGCCAGCAGCGTCTGGTGGGGAACTGAAGCTTTCTTT
CDR3aa: CASSVWWGTEAFF